Below are 10 T cell receptor beta chains sequenced from a single sample in a study of blood T cell repertoires in COVID-19 (dated by TCRdb to 2020 to 2022). To prepare the library, the immunoSEQ multiplex PCR assay was applied. TCRdb stores this immuneACCESS table with in-frame sequences only. Part of the clones is absent; in the studies checked, under half of the shortfall reflects unresolved V genes, and no reason is known for the rest. The sample yields approximately 150,000 clones; more than 80% were counted once. Under 15% of the sample comes from the top ten. Sequencing was done on a sample of peripheral blood. The receptors stem from a man younger than 35 with COVID-19, enrolled during active disease.

The CDR3 coding sequence is TGTGCCAGCAGCTCGACTAGGGGGGGCAGCACTGAAGCTTTCTTT. It specifies CASSSTRGGSTEAFF. The chain links TRBV7-9 to TRBJ1-1; D perhaps matches TRBD1 (6 bases). The CDR3 runs 15 residues. Germline V CDR1 and CDR2: SEHNR, FQNEAQ (reference sequence). Trimming removed 4 bases at V and 4 bases at J, with 16 bases between.

This clone is a singleton in its sample. The chain employs TRBV30 and TRBJ1-2, with 8 positions matching TRBD1. Germline CDR1 is GTSNPN and CDR2 is SVGIG (reference sequence). The CDR3 extends over 14 amino acids. V trimming: 8 bases; J trimming: 7 bases; junction bases outside the gene matches: 15. The CDR3 spells CATAPGGVLGGYTF. The DNA of the CDR3 is TGTGCCACAGCACCAGGGGGCGTCTTAGGTGGCTACACCTTC.

The rearrangement links TRBV7-6 to TRBJ2-1; D is ambiguous. The CDR3 has 14 residues. Looked up from germline, CDR1 is SGHVS and CDR2 is FNYEAQ. Trimming stripped 6 bases from V and 9 bases from J, with 18 bases between. The CDR3 sequence: CASSLPPSSSEQFF. The CDR3 nucleotides are TGTGCCAGCAGTTTACCCCCCTCTTCTAGTGAGCAGTTCTTC.

The genes are TRBV4-1 and TRBJ2-3; TRBD2 might be the D (5 bases). There are 15 residues in the CDR3. CDR1 and CDR2 from the germline V gene are MGHRA and YSYEKL. V lost 1 base and J lost 1, with 9 bases in between. The CDR3 spells CASSQVPLGTDTQYF. CDR3 DNA: TGCGCCAGCAGCCAAGTACCACTAGGCACAGATACGCAGTATTTT.

This chain links TRBV5-1 with TRBJ2-4; tentatively, D is TRBD1 (7 bases). Germline CDR1 reads SGHRS; CDR2 reads YFSETQ. The ends were cut back, 5 bases at V and 8 bases at J, with 20 bases in the middle. CDR3 length: 15 residues. The CDR3 DNA reads TGCGCCAGCAGGCGGGAACAGGGGATTGGGGACATTCAGTACTTC. This codes for CASRREQGIGDIQYF.

About this clone itself: Its ends do not fully match the called genes, so a read error is possible. The chain has TRBV18 and TRBJ1-4; the D gene is possibly TRBD1 (5 bases). The germline CDR1 and CDR2 sequences are KGHSH and LQKENI. This CDR3 contains 13 residues. The CDR3, as DNA: TGTGCCAGCTCACTCCTCTTGACAGACCCACTGCTTTTT. Protein product: CASSLLLTDPLLF.

V usage is TRBV6-5 and J usage is TRBJ2-7, with a possible D match to TRBD1 (5 bases). Per germline, CDR1 MNHEY and CDR2 SVGAGI. V lost 1 base, J lost 2 bases, and 9 bases lay in between. This CDR3 spans 14 amino acids. This CDR3 reads CASSYWAGPYEQYF. The CDR3 DNA reads as TGTGCCAGCAGTTACTGGGCAGGGCCCTACGAGCAGTACTTC.

This chain joins TRBV19 and TRBJ2-2; 7 bases align to TRBD2. Trimming removed 2 bases from V and 3 bases from J; junction bases left unmatched: 12. Germline V CDR1 and CDR2: LNHDA, SQIVND (reference sequence). The CDR3 is 18 amino acids. The DNA of the CDR3 is TGTGCCAGTAGTATACCCCCGAGGGTAGCGGGCTACACCGGGGAGCTGTTTTTT. This codes for CASSIPPRVAGYTGELFF.

This clone appeared a single time. This chain joins TRBV19 and TRBJ1-5; D is unclear. Germline V lookup: CDR1 LNHDA, CDR2 SQIVND (reference sequence). This CDR3 spans 13 amino acids. The ends were cut back, 8 bases at V and 2 bases at J, with 10 bases in the middle. The CDR3 is CASERSRNQPQHF. The CDR3, as DNA: TGTGCCAGTGAGCGGTCCCGCAATCAGCCCCAGCATTTT. Together with reference TRBV19 and TRBJ1-5, the CDR3 gives the full variable domain: DGGITQSPKYLFRKEGQNVTLSCEQNLNHDAMYWYRQDPGQGLRLIYYSQIVNDFQKGDIAEGYSVSREKKESFPLTVTSAQKNPTAFYLCASERSRNQPQHFGDGTRLSIL.

A note on this clone: A junction boundary mismatches the germline segment, possibly from a read error. The chain employs TRBV30 and TRBJ1-4; a weak D match, TRBD1 (5 bases). Germline CDR1 GTSNPN, CDR2 SVGIG (reference sequence). The CDR3 is 16 residues long. For the CDR3, the DNA is TGTGCCTGGAGGGACGGCATCTTGGGGCGCGGTGAAAAACTGCTTTTT. Translated, it gives CAWRDGILGRGEKLLF.